This TCR beta chain originates from a study of post-analysis software for immune sequencing data. Broader study findings: There were five or six TRBV segments more frequent in patients than controls, and TRBV5-6, TRBV5-1 and TRBV20-1 were among them. Those samples that were prepared in the same batch co-clustered strongly by F measure.

The library was made from cDNA and included unique molecular identifiers. TCRdb recomputed calls from the PCR reads with MiXCR, one row per CDR3 protein. The sample carries about 570,000 distinct CDR3 sequences, 34% recorded once. The CDR3 has 16 amino acids. The V gene end was trimmed by 3 bases and the J gene end by 0 bases; junction bases not matched to a gene: 7. Germline CDR1 is DFQATT and CDR2 is SNEGSKA (reference sequence). This clonotype has a handful of counts. Its antigen remains unknown. Input material: blood. The TCR originated in a girl aged 2-17 years with multiple sclerosis. The V call is TRBV20-1, the J call TRBJ2-5; 10 nucleotides agree with TRBD2. The CDR3 spells CSASPRLAGDQETQYF. The CDR3 DNA is TGCAGTGCTAGCCCCAGGCTAGCGGGGGACCAAGAGACCCAGTACTTC.